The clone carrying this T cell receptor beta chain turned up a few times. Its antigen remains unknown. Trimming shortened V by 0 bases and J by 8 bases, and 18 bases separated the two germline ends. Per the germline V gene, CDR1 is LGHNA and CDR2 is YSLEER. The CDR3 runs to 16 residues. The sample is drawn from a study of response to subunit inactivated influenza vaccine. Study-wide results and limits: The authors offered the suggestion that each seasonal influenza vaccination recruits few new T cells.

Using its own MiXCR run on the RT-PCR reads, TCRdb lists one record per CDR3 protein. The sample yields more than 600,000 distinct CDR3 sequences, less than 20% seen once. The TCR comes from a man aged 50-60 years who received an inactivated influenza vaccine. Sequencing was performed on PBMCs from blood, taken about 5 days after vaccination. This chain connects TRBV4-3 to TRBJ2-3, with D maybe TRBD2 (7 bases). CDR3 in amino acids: CASSQEWRGPQRTQYF. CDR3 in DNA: TGCGCCAGCAGCCAAGAATGGCGGGGGCCCCAGCGTACGCAGTATTTT.